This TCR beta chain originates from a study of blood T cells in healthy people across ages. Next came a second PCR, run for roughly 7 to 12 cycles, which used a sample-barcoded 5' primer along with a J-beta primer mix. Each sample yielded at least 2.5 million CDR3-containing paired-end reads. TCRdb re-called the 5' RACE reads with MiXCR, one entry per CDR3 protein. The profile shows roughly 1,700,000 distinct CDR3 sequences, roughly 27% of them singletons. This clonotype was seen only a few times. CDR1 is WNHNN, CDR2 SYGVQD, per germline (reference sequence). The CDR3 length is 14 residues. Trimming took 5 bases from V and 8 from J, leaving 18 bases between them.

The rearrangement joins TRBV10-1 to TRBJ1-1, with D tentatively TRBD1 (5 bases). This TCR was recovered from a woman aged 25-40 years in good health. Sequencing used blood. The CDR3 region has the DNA TGCGCCAGCAGTACAGGCGGCGGGGTTAACGAAGCTTTCTTT. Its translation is CASSTGGGVNEAFF.